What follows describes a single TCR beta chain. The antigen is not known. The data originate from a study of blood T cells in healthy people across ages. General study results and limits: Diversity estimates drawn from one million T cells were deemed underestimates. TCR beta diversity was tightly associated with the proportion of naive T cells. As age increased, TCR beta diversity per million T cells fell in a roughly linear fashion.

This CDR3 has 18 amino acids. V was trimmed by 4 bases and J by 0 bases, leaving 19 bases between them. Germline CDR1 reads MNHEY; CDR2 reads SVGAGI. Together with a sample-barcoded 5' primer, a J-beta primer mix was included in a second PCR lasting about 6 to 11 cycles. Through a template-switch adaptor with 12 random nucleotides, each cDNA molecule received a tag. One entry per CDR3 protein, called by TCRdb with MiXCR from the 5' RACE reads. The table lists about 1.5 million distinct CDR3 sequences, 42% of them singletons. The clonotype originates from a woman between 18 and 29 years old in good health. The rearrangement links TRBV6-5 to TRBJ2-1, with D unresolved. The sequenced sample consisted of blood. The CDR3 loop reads CASSSRYEALSSYNEQFF. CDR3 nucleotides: TGTGCCAGCAGTTCCCGCTATGAGGCGCTGAGCTCCTACAATGAGCAGTTCTTC.